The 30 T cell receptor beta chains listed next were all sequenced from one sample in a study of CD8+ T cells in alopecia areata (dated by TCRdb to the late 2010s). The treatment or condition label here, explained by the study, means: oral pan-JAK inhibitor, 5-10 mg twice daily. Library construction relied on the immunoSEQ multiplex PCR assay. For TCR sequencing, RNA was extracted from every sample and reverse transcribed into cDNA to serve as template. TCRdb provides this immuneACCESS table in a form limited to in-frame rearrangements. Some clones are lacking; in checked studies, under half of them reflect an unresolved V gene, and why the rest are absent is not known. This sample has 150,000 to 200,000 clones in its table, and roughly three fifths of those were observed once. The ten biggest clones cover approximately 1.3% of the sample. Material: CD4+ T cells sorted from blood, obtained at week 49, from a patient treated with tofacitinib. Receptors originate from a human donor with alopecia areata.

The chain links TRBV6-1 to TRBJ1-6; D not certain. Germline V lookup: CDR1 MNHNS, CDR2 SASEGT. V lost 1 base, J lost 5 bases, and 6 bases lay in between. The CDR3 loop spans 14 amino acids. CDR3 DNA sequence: TGTGCCAGCAGTGAAGGACTGAATAATTCACCCCTCCACTTT. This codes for CASSEGLNNSPLHF.

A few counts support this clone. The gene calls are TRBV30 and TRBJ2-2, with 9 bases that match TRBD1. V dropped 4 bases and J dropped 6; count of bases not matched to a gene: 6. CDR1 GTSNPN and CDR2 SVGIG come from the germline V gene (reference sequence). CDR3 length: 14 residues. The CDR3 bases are TGTGCCTGGACCCCGGGACAGGGATCCGGGGAGCTGTTTTTT. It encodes CAWTPGQGSGELFF.

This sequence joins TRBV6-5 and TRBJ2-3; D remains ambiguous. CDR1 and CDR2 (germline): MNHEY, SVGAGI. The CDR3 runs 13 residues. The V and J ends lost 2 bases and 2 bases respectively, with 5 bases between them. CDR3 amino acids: CASSYDLTDTQYF. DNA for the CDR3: TGTGCCAGCAGTTACGATCTCACAGATACGCAGTATTTT.

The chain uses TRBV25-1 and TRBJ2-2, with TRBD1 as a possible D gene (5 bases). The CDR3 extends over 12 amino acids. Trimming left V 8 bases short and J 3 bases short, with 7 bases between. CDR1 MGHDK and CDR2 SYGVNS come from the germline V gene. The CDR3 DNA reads TGTGCCAGCCGACAGTACACCGGGGAGCTGTTTTTT. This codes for CASRQYTGELFF.

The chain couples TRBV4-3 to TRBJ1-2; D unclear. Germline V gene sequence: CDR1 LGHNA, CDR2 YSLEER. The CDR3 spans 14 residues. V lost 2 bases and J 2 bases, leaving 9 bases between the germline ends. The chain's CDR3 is CASSQSTGNYGYTF. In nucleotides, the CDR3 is TGCGCCAGCAGCCAATCGACTGGGAACTATGGCTACACCTTC.

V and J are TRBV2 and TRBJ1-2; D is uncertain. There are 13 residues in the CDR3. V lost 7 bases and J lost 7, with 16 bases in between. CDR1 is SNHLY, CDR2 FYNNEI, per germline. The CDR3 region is CASTISPGAGYTF. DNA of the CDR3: TGTGCCAGCACCATCTCGCCGGGCGCTGGCTACACCTTC.

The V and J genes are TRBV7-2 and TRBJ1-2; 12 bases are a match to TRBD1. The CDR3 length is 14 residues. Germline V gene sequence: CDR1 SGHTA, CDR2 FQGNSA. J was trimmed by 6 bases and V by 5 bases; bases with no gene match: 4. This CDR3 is CASSPRDRGHGYTF. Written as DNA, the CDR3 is TGTGCCAGCAGCCCCCGGGACAGGGGGCATGGCTACACCTTC.

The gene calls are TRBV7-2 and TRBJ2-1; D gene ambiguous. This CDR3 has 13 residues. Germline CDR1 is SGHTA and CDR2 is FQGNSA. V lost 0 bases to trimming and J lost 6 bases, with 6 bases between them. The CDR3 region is CASSLARSNEQFF. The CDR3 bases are TGTGCCAGCAGCTTAGCGCGTAGCAATGAGCAGTTCTTC.

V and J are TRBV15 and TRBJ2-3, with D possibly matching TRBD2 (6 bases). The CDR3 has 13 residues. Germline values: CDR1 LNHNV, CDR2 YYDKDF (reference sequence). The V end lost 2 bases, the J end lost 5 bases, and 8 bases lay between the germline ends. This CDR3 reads CATSRPREDTQYF. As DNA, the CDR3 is TGTGCCACCAGCAGACCGCGGGAAGATACGCAGTATTTT.

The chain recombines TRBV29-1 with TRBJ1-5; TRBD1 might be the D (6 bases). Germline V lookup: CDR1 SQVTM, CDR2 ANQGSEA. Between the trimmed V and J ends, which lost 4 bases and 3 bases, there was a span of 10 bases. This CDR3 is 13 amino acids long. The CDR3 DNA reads TGCAGCGTTGGTGGACAGAACAATCAGCCCCAGCATTTT. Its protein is CSVGGQNNQPQHF.

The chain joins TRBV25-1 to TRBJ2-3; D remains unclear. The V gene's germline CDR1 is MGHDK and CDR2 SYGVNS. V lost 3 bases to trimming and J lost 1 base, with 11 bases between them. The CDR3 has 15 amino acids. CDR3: CASSDRQLGTDTQYF. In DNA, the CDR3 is TGTGCCAGCAGTGACAGGCAGTTAGGCACAGATACGCAGTATTTT.

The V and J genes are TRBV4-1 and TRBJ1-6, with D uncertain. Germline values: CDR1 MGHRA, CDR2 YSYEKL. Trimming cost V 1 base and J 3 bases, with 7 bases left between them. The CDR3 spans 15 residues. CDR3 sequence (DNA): TGCGCCAGCAGCCAAGTCTGGGACTATAATTCACCCCTCCACTTT. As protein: CASSQVWDYNSPLHF.

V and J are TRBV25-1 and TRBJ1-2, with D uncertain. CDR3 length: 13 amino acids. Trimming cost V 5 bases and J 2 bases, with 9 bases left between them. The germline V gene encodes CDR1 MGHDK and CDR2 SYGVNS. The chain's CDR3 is CASSSGVNYGYTF. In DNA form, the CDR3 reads TGTGCCAGCAGTTCCGGGGTAAACTATGGCTACACCTTC.

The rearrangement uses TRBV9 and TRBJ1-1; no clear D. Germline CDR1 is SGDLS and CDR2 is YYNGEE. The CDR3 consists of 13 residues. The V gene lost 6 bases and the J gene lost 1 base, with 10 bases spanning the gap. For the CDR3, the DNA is TGTGCCAGCAAAATCGCCACGAACACTGAAGCTTTCTTT. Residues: CASKIATNTEAFF.

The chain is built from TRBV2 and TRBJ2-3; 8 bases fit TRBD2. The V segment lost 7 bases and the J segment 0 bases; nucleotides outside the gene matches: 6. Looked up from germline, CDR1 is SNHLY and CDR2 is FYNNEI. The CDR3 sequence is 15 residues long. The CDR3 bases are TGTGCCAGCAATAAAGCGGGGGCCAGCACAGATACGCAGTATTTT. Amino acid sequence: CASNKAGASTDTQYF.

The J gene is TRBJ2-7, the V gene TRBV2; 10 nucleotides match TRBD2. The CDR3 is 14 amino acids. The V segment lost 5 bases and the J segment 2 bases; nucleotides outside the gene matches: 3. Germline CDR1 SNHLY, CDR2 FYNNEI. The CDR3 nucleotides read TGTGCCAGCAGTTCTAGCGGGGGACCCTACGAGCAGTACTTC. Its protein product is CASSSSGGPYEQYF.

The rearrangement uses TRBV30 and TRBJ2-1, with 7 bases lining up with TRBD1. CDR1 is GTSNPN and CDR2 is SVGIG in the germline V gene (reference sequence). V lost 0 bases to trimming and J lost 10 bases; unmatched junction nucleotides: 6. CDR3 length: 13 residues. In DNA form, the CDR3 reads TGTGCCTGGAGTGTAGAGTGGACAGGCGAGCAGTTCTTC. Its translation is CAWSVEWTGEQFF.

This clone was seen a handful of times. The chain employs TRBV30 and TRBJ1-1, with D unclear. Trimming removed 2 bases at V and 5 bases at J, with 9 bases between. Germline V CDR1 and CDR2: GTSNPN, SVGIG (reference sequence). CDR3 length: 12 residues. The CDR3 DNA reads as TGTGCCTGGAGTCTCTCCAGAACTGAAGCTTTCTTT. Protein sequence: CAWSLSRTEAFF.

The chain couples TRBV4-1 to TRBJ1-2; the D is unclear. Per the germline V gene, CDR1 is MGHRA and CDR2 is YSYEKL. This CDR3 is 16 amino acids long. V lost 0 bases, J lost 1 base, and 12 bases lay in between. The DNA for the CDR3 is TGCGCCAGCAGCCAAGATTACCCTGACCGTAACTATGGCTACACCTTC. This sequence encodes CASSQDYPDRNYGYTF.

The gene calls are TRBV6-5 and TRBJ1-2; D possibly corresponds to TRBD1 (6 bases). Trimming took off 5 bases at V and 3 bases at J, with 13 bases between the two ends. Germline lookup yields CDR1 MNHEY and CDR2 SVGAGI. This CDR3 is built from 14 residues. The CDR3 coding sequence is TGTGCCAGCAGTCCTACAGGGCTGGACTATGGCTACACCTTC. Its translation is CASSPTGLDYGYTF.

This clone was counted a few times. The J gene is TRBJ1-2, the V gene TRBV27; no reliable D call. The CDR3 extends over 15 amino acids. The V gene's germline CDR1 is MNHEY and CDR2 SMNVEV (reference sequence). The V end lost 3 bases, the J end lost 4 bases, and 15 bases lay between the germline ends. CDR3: CASSFEASAFYGYTF. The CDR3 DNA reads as TGTGCCAGCAGTTTTGAAGCCTCGGCCTTCTATGGCTACACCTTC.

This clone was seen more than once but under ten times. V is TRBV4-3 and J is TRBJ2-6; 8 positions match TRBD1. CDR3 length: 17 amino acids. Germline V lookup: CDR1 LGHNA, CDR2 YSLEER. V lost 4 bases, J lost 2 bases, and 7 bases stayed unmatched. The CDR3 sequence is CASSLGTGRTGANVLTF. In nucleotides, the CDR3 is TGCGCCAGCAGCCTAGGGACAGGACGAACTGGGGCCAACGTCCTGACTTTC.

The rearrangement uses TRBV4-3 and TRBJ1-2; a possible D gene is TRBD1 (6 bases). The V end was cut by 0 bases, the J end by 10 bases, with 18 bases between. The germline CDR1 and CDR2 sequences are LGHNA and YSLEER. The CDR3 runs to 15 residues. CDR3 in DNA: TGCGCCAGCAGCCAAGACCGAAATTTACAGGGTAACTACACCTTC. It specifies CASSQDRNLQGNYTF.

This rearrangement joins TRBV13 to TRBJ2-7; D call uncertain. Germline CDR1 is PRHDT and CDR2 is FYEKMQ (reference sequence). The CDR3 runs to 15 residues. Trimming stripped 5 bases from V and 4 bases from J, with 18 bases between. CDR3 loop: CASSPAGVVTYEQYF. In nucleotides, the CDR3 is TGTGCCAGCAGCCCGGCCGGCGTAGTTACGTACGAGCAGTACTTC.

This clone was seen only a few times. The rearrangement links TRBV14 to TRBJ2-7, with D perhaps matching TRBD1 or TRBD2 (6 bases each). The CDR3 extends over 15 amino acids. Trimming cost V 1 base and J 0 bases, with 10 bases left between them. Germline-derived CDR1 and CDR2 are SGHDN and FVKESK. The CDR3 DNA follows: TGTGCCAGCAGCCAAGCGGGGGCCTACTCCTACGAGCAGTACTTC. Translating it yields CASSQAGAYSYEQYF.

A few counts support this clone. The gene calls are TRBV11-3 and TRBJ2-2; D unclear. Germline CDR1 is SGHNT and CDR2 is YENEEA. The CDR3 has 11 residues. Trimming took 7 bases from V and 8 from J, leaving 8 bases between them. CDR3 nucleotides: TGTGCCAGCACCCCCTCTGGGGAGCTGTTTTTT. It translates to CASTPSGELFF.

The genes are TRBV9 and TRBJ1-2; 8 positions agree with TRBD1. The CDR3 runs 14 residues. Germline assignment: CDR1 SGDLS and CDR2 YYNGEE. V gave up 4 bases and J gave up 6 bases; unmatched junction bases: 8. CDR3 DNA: TGTGCCAGCAGCTCAGCGACAGGGGATAATGGCTACACCTTC. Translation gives CASSSATGDNGYTF.

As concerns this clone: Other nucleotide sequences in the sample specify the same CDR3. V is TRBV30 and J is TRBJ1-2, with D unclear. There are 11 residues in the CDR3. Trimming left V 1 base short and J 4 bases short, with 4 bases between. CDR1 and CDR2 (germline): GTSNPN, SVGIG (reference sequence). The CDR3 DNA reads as TGTGCCTGGAGTGACAGCTATGGCTACACCTTC. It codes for CAWSDSYGYTF.

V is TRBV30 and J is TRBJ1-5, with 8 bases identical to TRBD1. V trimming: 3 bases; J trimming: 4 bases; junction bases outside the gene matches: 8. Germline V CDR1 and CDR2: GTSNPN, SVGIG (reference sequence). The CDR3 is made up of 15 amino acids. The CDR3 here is CAWSLGQGRNQPQHF. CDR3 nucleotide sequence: TGTGCCTGGAGCCTCGGACAGGGAAGAAATCAGCCCCAGCATTTT.

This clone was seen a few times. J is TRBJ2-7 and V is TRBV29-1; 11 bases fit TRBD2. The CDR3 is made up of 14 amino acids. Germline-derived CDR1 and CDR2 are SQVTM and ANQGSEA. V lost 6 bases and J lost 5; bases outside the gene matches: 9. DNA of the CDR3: TGCAGCGTCCAACCGGGACTAGCGGATCACGAGCAGTACTTC. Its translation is CSVQPGLADHEQYF.